This T cell receptor beta chain comes out of a study of blood T cell repertoires in COVID-19. Profiling relied on immunoSEQ multiplex PCR, and the TCRdb table lists in-frame clones only, not all of them. The table has fewer than 400,000 clones, around 90% seen once. The V end lost 0 bases, the J end lost 3 bases, and 10 bases lay between the germline ends. Germline CDR1 reads SGHRS; CDR2 reads YFSETQ. The CDR3 is 15 amino acids. The sequenced sample consisted of PBMCs or T cells enriched from blood (not recorded which). The sequence was collected from a woman aged 25 to 45 who had recovered from COVID-19. This chain uses TRBV5-1 with TRBJ1-5, with D possibly being TRBD1 (5 bases). The CDR3: CASSLGGAANQPQHF. In nucleotides, the CDR3 is TGCGCCAGCAGCTTGGGTGGGGCCGCCAATCAGCCCCAGCATTTT.